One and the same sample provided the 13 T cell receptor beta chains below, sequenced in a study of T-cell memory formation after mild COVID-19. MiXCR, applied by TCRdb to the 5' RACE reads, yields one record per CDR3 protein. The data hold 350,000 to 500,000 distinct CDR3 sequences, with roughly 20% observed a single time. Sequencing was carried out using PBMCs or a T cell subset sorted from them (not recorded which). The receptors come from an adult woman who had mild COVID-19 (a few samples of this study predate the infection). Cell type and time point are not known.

The CDR3 DNA follows: TGTGCCAGCAGGGCGGGACTAGCGGGAGACTACGAGCAGTACTTC. This sequence encodes CASRAGLAGDYEQYF. The V and J genes are TRBV12-3 or TRBV12-4 and TRBJ2-7; 14 bases align to TRBD2. Trimming removed 6 bases from V and 3 bases from J; junction bases left unmatched: 4. This CDR3 has 15 residues.

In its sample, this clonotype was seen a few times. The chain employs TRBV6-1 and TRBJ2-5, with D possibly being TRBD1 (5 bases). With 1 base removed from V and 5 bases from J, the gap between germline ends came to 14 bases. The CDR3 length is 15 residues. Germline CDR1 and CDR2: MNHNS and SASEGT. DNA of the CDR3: TGTGCCAGCAGTGAAGTAACAGGCGCTAAGGAGACCCAGTACTTC. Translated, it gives CASSEVTGAKETQYF.

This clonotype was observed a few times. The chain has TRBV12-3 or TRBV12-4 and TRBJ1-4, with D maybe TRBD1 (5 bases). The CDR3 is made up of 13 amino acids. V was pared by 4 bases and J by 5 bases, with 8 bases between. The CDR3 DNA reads TGTGCCAGCAGTTGGGGACCGAATGAAAAACTGTTTTTT. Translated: CASSWGPNEKLFF.

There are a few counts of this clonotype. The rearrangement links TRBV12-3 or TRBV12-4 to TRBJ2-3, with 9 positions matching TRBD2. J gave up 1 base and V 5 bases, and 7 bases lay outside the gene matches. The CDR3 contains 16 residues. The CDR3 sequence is CASSRGLAYGTDTQYF. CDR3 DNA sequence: TGTGCCAGCAGTAGGGGACTAGCATATGGCACAGATACGCAGTATTTT.

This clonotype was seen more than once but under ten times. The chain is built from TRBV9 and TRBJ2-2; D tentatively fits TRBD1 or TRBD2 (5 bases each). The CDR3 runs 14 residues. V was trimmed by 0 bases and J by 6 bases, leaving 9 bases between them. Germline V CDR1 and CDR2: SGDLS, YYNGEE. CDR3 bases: TGTGCCAGCAGCGTAGGAGGGGTTCCCGGGGAGCTGTTTTTT. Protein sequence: CASSVGGVPGELFF.

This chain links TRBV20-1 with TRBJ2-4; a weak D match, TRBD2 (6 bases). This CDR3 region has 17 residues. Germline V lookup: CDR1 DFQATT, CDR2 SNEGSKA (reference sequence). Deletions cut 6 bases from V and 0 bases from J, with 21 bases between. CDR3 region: CSARAADYLIAKNIQYF. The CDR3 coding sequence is TGCAGTGCCAGGGCGGCGGACTACTTGATAGCCAAAAACATTCAGTACTTC.

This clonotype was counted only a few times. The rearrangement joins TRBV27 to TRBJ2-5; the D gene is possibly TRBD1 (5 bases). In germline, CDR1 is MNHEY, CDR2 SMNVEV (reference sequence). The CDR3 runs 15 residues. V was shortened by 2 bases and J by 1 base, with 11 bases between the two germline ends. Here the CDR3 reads CASSLGIQGQETQYF. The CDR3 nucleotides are TGTGCCAGCAGTTTAGGAATCCAGGGCCAAGAGACCCAGTACTTC.

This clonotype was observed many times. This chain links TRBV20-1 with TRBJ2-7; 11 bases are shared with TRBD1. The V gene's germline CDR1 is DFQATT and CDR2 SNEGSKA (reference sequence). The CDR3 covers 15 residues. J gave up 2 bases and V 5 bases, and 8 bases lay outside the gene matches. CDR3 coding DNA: TGCAGTGCTCCCGGGACAGGGGGTTTAGCCTACGAGCAGTACTTC. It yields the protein CSAPGTGGLAYEQYF.

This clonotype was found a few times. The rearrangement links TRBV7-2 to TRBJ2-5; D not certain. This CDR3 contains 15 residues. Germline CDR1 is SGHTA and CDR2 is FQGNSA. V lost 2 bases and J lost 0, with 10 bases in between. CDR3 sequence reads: CASSLMAGYQETQYF. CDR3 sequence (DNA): TGTGCCAGCAGCTTAATGGCAGGATACCAAGAGACCCAGTACTTC.

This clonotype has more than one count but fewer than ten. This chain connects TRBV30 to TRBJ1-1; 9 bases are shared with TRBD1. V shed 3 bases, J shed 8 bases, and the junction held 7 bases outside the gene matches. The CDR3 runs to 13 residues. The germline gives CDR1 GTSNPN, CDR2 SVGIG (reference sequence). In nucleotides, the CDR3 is TGTGCCTGGAGCGCTGCAGGGACAGGGGAAGCTTTCTTT. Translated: CAWSAAGTGEAFF. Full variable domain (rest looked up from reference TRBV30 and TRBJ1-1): SQTIHQWPATLVQPVGSPLSLECTVEGTSNPNLYWYRQAAGRGLQLLFYSVGIGQISSEVPQNLSASRPQDRQFILSSKKLLLSDSGFYLCAWSAAGTGEAFFGQGTRLTVV.

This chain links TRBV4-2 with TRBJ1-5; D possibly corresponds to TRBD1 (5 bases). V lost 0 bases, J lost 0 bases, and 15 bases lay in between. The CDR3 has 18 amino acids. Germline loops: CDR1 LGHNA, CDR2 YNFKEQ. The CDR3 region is CASSQEMLAGYSNQPQHF. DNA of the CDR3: TGTGCCAGCAGCCAAGAAATGCTGGCAGGGTATAGCAATCAGCCCCAGCATTTT.

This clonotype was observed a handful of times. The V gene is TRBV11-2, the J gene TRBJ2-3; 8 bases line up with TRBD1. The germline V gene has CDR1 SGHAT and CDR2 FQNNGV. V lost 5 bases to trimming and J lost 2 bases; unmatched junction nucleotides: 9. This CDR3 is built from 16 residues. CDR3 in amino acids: CASSRGQGSITDTQYF. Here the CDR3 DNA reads TGTGCCAGCAGCCGCGGACAGGGTTCGATCACAGATACGCAGTATTTT. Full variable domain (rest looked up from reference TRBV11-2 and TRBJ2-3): EAGVAQSPRYKIIEKRQSVAFWCNPISGHATLYWYQQILGQGPKLLIQFQNNGVVDDSQLPKDRFSAERLKGVDSTLKIQPAKLEDSAVYLCASSRGQGSITDTQYFGPGTRLTVL.

CDR3 protein: CASSLGATDYSYEQYF. CDR3 coding DNA: TGTGCCAGCAGCTTGGGGGCGACAGACTACTCCTACGAGCAGTACTTC. This chain uses TRBV5-4 with TRBJ2-7; D may be TRBD1 or TRBD2 (5 bases each). Germline V gives CDR1 SGHNT, CDR2 YYREEE (reference sequence). V shed 0 bases and J shed 0 bases, with 13 bases lying between them. CDR3 length: 16 residues.